Below are 25 T cell receptor beta chains sequenced from a single sample in a study of cytomegalovirus exposure and HLA in healthy donors. Libraries were prepared by immunoSEQ multiplex PCR; TCRdb keeps only in-frame clonotypes and omits some of them. The sample records about 130,000 clones, approximately 84% being singletons. Sequenced input: PBMCs. These TCRs come from a man under 40 in good health and CMV-seropositive.

The chain recombines TRBV5-4 with TRBJ2-7, with 7 bases that match TRBD1. Germline V lookup: CDR1 SGHNT, CDR2 YYREEE (reference sequence). J gave up 1 base and V 4 bases, and 8 bases lay outside the gene matches. The length of the CDR3 is 15 residues. The CDR3 spells CASSLGQKLSYEQYF. The CDR3 region has the DNA TGTGCCAGCAGCCTGGGACAGAAATTATCCTACGAGCAGTACTTC.

The chain uses TRBV5-1 and TRBJ2-7; 10 bases map to TRBD2. The CDR3 is 14 residues long. V dropped 8 bases and J dropped 6; count of bases not matched to a gene: 11. Germline V lookup: CDR1 SGHRS, CDR2 YFSETQ. The CDR3 sequence is CASTPSGRLSEQYF. As DNA, the CDR3 is TGCGCCAGTACTCCTAGCGGGAGATTATCCGAGCAGTACTTC.

The gene calls are TRBV12-5 and TRBJ1-2, with 7 bases aligning to TRBD1. Germline CDR1 LGHNT, CDR2 FRNRAP. With 1 base clipped from V and 6 bases from J, the junction kept 2 bases outside the gene matches. The CDR3 runs 13 residues. The DNA of the CDR3 is TGTGCTAGTGGTTTGGAGGGGGCTCATGGCTACACCTTC. This sequence encodes CASGLEGAHGYTF.

The gene calls are TRBV11-2 and TRBJ1-3; the D gene is possibly TRBD1 (5 bases). The CDR3 has 16 residues. V was cut by 2 bases and J by 0 bases, with 11 bases left in between. Germline V CDR1 and CDR2: SGHAT, FQNNGV. The chain's CDR3 is CASSLQWGGSGNTIYF. The CDR3 region has the DNA TGTGCCAGCAGCTTACAATGGGGGGGCTCTGGAAACACCATATATTTT.

The V gene is TRBV10-3, the J gene TRBJ2-3; TRBD2 aligns across 13 bases. CDR3 length equals 16 residues. Germline V gene data show CDR1 as ENHRY and CDR2 as SYGVKD. With 2 bases clipped from V and 3 bases from J, the junction kept 2 bases outside the gene matches. CDR3 amino acids: CAISETSGGATDTQYF. CDR3 sequence (DNA): TGTGCCATCAGTGAGACTAGCGGGGGGGCTACAGATACGCAGTATTTT.

The chain combines TRBV6-6 with TRBJ2-7; 7 bases map to TRBD1. CDR1 is MNHNY and CDR2 is SVGAGI in the germline V gene (reference sequence). The CDR3 sequence is 13 residues long. The trim removed 6 bases at V and 3 bases at J, leaving 5 bases unmatched. CDR3 region: CASRMQGVYEQYF. In DNA form, the CDR3 reads TGTGCCAGCAGGATGCAGGGGGTCTACGAGCAGTACTTC.

This clone came up once. The V gene is TRBV2, the J gene TRBJ1-1; 8 bases align to TRBD1. V was clipped by 4 bases and J by 5 bases; unmatched bases: 9. The CDR3 has 15 amino acids. Germline V gives CDR1 SNHLY, CDR2 FYNNEI. This chain's CDR3 is CASSGSSDRETEAFF. As DNA, the CDR3 is TGTGCCAGCAGTGGATCGTCGGACAGGGAGACTGAAGCTTTCTTT.

The chain couples TRBV6-1 to TRBJ2-7; possibly TRBD1 for D (6 bases). V lost 6 bases and J 13 bases, leaving 16 bases between the germline ends. This CDR3 is built from 11 residues. Germline V gene data show CDR1 as MNHNS and CDR2 as SASEGT. CDR3 sequence: CASRHSGQPYF. The CDR3, as DNA: TGTGCCAGCAGACATTCAGGACAGCCTTACTTC.

This clone was counted only a few times. CDR3 sequence reads: CASSTPGTGEQFF. CDR3 coding DNA: TGTGCCAGCAGTACACCGGGTACAGGTGAGCAGTTCTTC. The chain recombines TRBV6-6 with TRBJ2-1, with TRBD1 as a possible D gene (5 bases). The CDR3 sequence is 13 residues long. V was trimmed by 5 bases and J by 9 bases, leaving 14 bases between them. Germline values: CDR1 MNHNY, CDR2 SVGAGI (reference sequence).

The chain recombines TRBV9 with TRBJ1-2, with D maybe TRBD1 (6 bases). CDR3 length equals 15 residues. Germline V gives CDR1 SGDLS, CDR2 YYNGEE. Deletions cut 0 bases from V and 7 bases from J, with 16 bases between. CDR3 bases: TGTGCCAGCAGCGTAGATAAGGCACAGGGAATTGGCTACACCTTC. It codes for CASSVDKAQGIGYTF.

The genes are TRBV9 and TRBJ1-2; tentatively, D is TRBD1 (6 bases). CDR1 SGDLS and CDR2 YYNGEE come from the germline V gene. The V gene lost 6 bases and the J gene lost 2 bases, with 23 bases spanning the gap. The CDR3 spans 17 residues. In nucleotides, the CDR3 is TGTGCCAGCACCCGAAGTCTAGGGGGGGGCGAAAACTATGGCTACACCTTC. This codes for CASTRSLGGGENYGYTF. The full variable domain, in which reference TRBV9 and TRBJ1-2 provide the parts outside the CDR3, is DSGVTQTPKHLITATGQRVTLRCSPRSGDLSVYWYQQSLDQGLQFLIQYYNGEERAKGNILERFSAQQFPDLHSELNLSSLELGDSALYFCASTRSLGGGENYGYTFGSGTRLTVV.

The CDR3 here is CASSLTIGQRETQYF. For the CDR3, the DNA is TGTGCCAGCAGCTTAACGATAGGACAGCGAGAGACCCAGTACTTC. The chain couples TRBV7-3 to TRBJ2-5, with D maybe TRBD1 (6 bases). The CDR3 extends over 15 amino acids. The germline V gene encodes CDR1 SGHTA and CDR2 FQGTGA. Trimming stripped 0 bases from V and 4 bases from J, with 12 bases between.

The gene calls are TRBV9 and TRBJ1-2; tentative D call: TRBD1 (6 bases). The V end lost 3 bases, the J end lost 3 bases, and 9 bases lay between the germline ends. The CDR3 loop spans 13 amino acids. Germline V lookup: CDR1 SGDLS, CDR2 YYNGEE. The CDR3 protein is CASSAGQHYGYTF. CDR3 bases: TGTGCCAGCAGCGCAGGACAGCACTATGGCTACACCTTC.

This clone has just one count. The rearrangement joins TRBV27 to TRBJ1-4; D is possibly TRBD1 (5 bases). The V gene lost 8 bases and the J gene lost 5 bases, with 12 bases spanning the gap. The germline gives CDR1 MNHEY, CDR2 SMNVEV (reference sequence). The CDR3 covers 13 residues. CDR3 nucleotides: TGTGCCAGCCGACAGCATGGAAATGAAAAACTGTTTTTT. It encodes CASRQHGNEKLFF.

The genes are TRBV19 and TRBJ2-7; D may be TRBD1 (6 bases). The V gene lost 5 bases and the J gene lost 7 bases, with 18 bases spanning the gap. CDR1 LNHDA and CDR2 SQIVND come from the germline V gene (reference sequence). The CDR3 has 14 residues. The CDR3 reads CASSGGQLPQEQYF. The CDR3 DNA follows: TGTGCCAGTAGTGGTGGACAGCTCCCTCAAGAGCAGTACTTC. The full variable domain, completed using reference TRBV19 and TRBJ2-7, is DGGITQSPKYLFRKEGQNVTLSCEQNLNHDAMYWYRQDPGQGLRLIYYSQIVNDFQKGDIAEGYSVSREKKESFPLTVTSAQKNPTAFYLCASSGGQLPQEQYFGPGTRLTVT.

This clone was recorded a few times. The chain recombines TRBV6-5 with TRBJ1-2; D is possibly TRBD1 (5 bases). Germline V gene data show CDR1 as MNHEY and CDR2 as SVGAGI. The V end lost 0 bases, the J end lost 6 bases, and 11 bases lay between the germline ends. The CDR3 loop spans 14 amino acids. CDR3 residues: CASSYSTQENGYTF. The CDR3 DNA reads as TGTGCCAGCAGTTACTCGACACAGGAAAATGGCTACACCTTC.

The gene calls are TRBV7-2 and TRBJ1-2; D is perhaps TRBD1 (6 bases). V lost 2 bases, J lost 0 bases, and 10 bases lay in between. The CDR3 totals 15 residues. Looked up from germline, CDR1 is SGHTA and CDR2 is FQGNSA. Written as DNA, the CDR3 is TGTGCCAGCAGCTTAAGGACAGCTACTAACTATGGCTACACCTTC. It codes for CASSLRTATNYGYTF.

The chain carries TRBV9 and TRBJ2-3, with 11 positions matching TRBD2. The CDR3 contains 17 residues. The V gene's germline CDR1 is SGDLS and CDR2 YYNGEE. With V trimmed by 0 bases and J by 2 bases, 5 bases remained unmatched. The CDR3 DNA follows: TGTGCCAGCAGCGTAGGTTCTAGCGGGGGGTCCACAGATACGCAGTATTTT. This gives the protein CASSVGSSGGSTDTQYF.

This chain joins TRBV30 and TRBJ2-7; 10 nucleotides line up with TRBD1. The CDR3 contains 15 residues. The germline V gene has CDR1 GTSNPN and CDR2 SVGIG (reference sequence). The V gene end was trimmed by 1 base and the J gene end by 3 bases; junction bases not matched to a gene: 6. CDR3 DNA sequence: TGTGCCTGGAGTGCAAAGGGACAGGGGAGCTACGAGCAGTACTTC. It specifies CAWSAKGQGSYEQYF.

The chain combines TRBV30 with TRBJ2-2, with a tentative D call TRBD2 (6 bases). Looked up from germline, CDR1 is GTSNPN and CDR2 is SVGIG (reference sequence). Trimming took off 2 bases at V and 3 bases at J, with 13 bases between the two ends. This CDR3 spans 15 amino acids. The CDR3 spells CAWSLGSGYTGELFF. The CDR3 region has the DNA TGTGCCTGGAGTCTCGGGAGTGGGTACACCGGGGAGCTGTTTTTT.

This chain links TRBV28 with TRBJ1-2, with D unresolved. The CDR3 loop spans 13 amino acids. CDR1 MDHEN and CDR2 SYDVKM come from the germline V gene. Trimming took off 4 bases at V and 4 bases at J, with 10 bases between the two ends. This chain's CDR3 is CASSWGGAYGYTF. The CDR3 nucleotides read TGTGCCAGCAGTTGGGGAGGAGCCTATGGCTACACCTTC.

CDR3 amino acids: CASSSPRTVVYEQYF. CDR3 DNA sequence: TGTGCCAGCAGCTCCCCGAGGACAGTTGTCTACGAGCAGTACTTC. J is TRBJ2-7 and V is TRBV11-1, with a possible D match to TRBD1 (6 bases). Germline lookup yields CDR1 SGHAT and CDR2 FQDESV (reference sequence). Trimming removed 4 bases at V and 3 bases at J, with 16 bases between. The length of the CDR3 is 15 residues.

The V call is TRBV12-2, the J call TRBJ1-2; the table assigns TRBD1, which was not confirmed against the DNA. TRBV12-2 is shown as a pseudogene. This CDR3 is 21 amino acids long. CDR3 coding DNA: TGTGCAAGTCGCCTCTTGGCCGGCGGCAGGGGATACTGGATGGGGCTCTATGGCTACACCTTC. Protein: CASRLLAGGRGYWMGLYGYTF.

The J gene is TRBJ2-7, the V gene TRBV18; TRBD1 aligns across 9 bases. Germline V gene data show CDR1 as KGHSH and CDR2 as LQKENI. The CDR3 is 16 residues long. Trimming removed 3 bases from V and 6 bases from J; junction bases left unmatched: 12. The CDR3 region is CASSPSVTGGNGEQYF. The CDR3 DNA reads as TGTGCCAGCTCACCCTCCGTGACAGGGGGTAACGGCGAGCAGTACTTC.

This chain links TRBV4-3 with TRBJ1-1, with TRBD1 matching 7 bases. The junction had 10 bases not matched to a gene; V was cut back by 3 bases and J by 6 bases. In germline, CDR1 is LGHNA, CDR2 YSLEER. The CDR3 consists of 15 residues. The CDR3 protein is CASSQRQGVLSEAFF. The CDR3, as DNA: TGCGCCAGCAGCCAGAGACAGGGAGTCTTGTCTGAAGCTTTCTTT.